This record covers a single T cell receptor (beta chain). Only in-frame clones appear in the TCRdb table, and some are missing; sequencing was by immunoSEQ multiplex PCR. The data show 30,000 to 45,000 clones, 88% seen once. The entry originates in a study of OX40 agonist ivuxolimab in advanced cancers. The wider study: The patients received agonistic anti-OX40 (CD134) antibody ivuxolimab.

The CDR3 is made up of 12 amino acids. The V gene lost 10 bases and the J gene lost 3 bases, with 12 bases spanning the gap. The germline V gene has CDR1 SNHLY and CDR2 FYNNEI. V and J are TRBV2 and TRBJ1-2; no reliable D call. This TCR derives from an adult with an advanced solid tumor such as melanoma, head and neck, liver or kidney cancer. Sample: CD4+ or CD8+ T cells sorted from blood, taken in a trial of the OX40 agonist ivuxolimab. The DNA for the CDR3 is TGTGCCACTTCGACGGCTTACTATGGCTACACCTTC. This encodes CATSTAYYGYTF.